This TCR beta chain was recorded in a study of cytomegalovirus exposure and HLA in healthy donors. Study-wide points: When analyzed later, a missense DCLRE1C variant was found to be linked to TCR beta V- and J-gene trimming. Later analysis indicated greater clonal expansion among HLA-associated TCR beta chains than among equally common other chains. Being indistinguishable, some V segments were excluded, TRBV6-2 and TRBV6-3 among them.

In germline, CDR1 is SGHNT, CDR2 YENEEA. V lost 5 bases, J lost 6 bases, and 11 bases lay in between. The CDR3 is 12 residues long. PCR employed 60 Vbeta and 13 Jbeta primers. Using immunoSEQ multiplex PCR, the repertoire was profiled, and TCRdb retains in-frame clones only, with some absent. The table records around 65,000 clones, around 72% of them present only once. Donors counted as nominally healthy when sampled, yet unrecorded immune exposures were likely. This clone has a single count. No antigen is known for it. The sequenced sample consisted of PBMCs. The chain has TRBV11-3 and TRBJ2-7; D call uncertain. This sequence was found in a woman in her 30s in good health and CMV-seropositive. CDR3 amino acids: CASSLPLGEQYF. The CDR3, as DNA: TGTGCCAGCAGCCTCCCCCTCGGCGAGCAGTACTTC.